This TCR beta chain was found in a study of type 1 regulatory T cells. On the study more broadly: T-allo10 is an in vitro-generated, Tr1-enriched CD4 T cell product specific for alloantigen.

The length of the CDR3 is 11 residues. V was trimmed by 1 base and J by 7 bases, leaving 1 base between them. This clonotype was counted many times. Its cognate antigen is unknown. Study-wide findings and caveats: Type 1 regulatory T cells had a more restricted TCR repertoire than non-type 1 regulatory T cells.

TCRdb re-called the reads through MiXCR, storing one row per CDR3 protein. The data hold over 55,000 distinct CDR3 sequences, with nearly 50% observed a single time. This clonotype was obtained from a human donor in good health. The sample comprised cultured non-Tr1 T cells, either the whole culture or a sorted T cell fraction (not recorded which). The chain carries TRBV12-3 or TRBV12-4 and TRBJ1-4; no firm D call. In nucleotides, the CDR3 is TGTGCCAGCAGTTTAGGTGAAAAACTGTTTTTT. It yields the protein CASSLGEKLFF.